This TCR beta chain derives from a study of spatial heterogeneity in lung cancer. Study-wide points: Blood carried ubiquitous expanded tumor TCRs more at resection than follow-up.

This clonotype has at least ten counts. Its antigen remains unidentified. The sample's time point: sample taken at primary tumor resection. Without sorting, whole RNA was sequenced from tumor, nontumor lung or frozen PBMC. V was pared by 0 bases and J by 5 bases, with 14 bases between. There are 15 residues in the CDR3. Germline lookup yields CDR1 SGHRS and CDR2 YFSETQ. TCRdb recomputed calls from the 5' RACE reads with MiXCR, one row per CDR3 protein. Here the sample spans about 38,000 distinct CDR3 sequences, roughly 5.4% being singletons. This sequence was found in a female donor with early-stage non-small cell lung cancer. This sample comprised PBMCs, obtained at surgery. The J gene is TRBJ1-1, the V gene TRBV5-1; D not certain. DNA of the CDR3: TGCGCCAGCAGCTTGGCTCAGACTCCGGGGACTGAAGCTTTCTTT. As protein: CASSLAQTPGTEAFF.